This record looks at one TCR beta chain sequence and its context. Its antigen remains unknown. The data were obtained in a study of CD4 T cells in relation to SARS-CoV-2 and coronaviruses. Study conclusions and caveats: Crossreactivity was assessed only for spike protein, not other viral proteins.

Germline V gene sequence: CDR1 DFQATT, CDR2 SNEGSKA (reference sequence). V lost 3 bases, J lost 6 bases, and 16 bases lay in between. The CDR3 spans 14 residues. Assay used: immunoSEQ multiplex PCR; TCRdb lists only in-frame clones, some missing. In the table there are about 21,000 clones, roughly 80% of which are singletons. CD4+ T cells from unexposed donors were obtained before the COVID-19 pandemic (2011-2018). Isolation of CD4+ T cells took place after approximately 11 days in culture. Cells permitting, SARS-CoV-2 S/N and four cold-coronavirus spikes were tested on unexposed-donor CD4+ T cells. J is TRBJ2-3 and V is TRBV20-1, with TRBD2 as a possible D gene (6 bases). The sequenced sample was CD4+ T cells from PBMCs, cultured in vitro. The TCR sequence derives from a human donor in good health. The CDR3 region is CSASKPGGTDTQYF. CDR3 nucleotides: TGCAGTGCTAGTAAGCCGGGCGGGACTGATACGCAGTATTTT.